These 5 T cell receptor beta chains were sequenced from one sample in a study of post-analysis software for immune sequencing data. Study-level points and caveats: When patients were compared with controls, a handful of TRBV segments were more frequent, TRBV5-6, TRBV5-1 and TRBV20-1 among them.

These receptors have no known antigen. Presence of unique molecular identifiers characterized the TCR beta cDNA libraries. TCRdb passed the PCR reads through MiXCR, listing each CDR3 protein once. The table has hundreds of thousands of distinct CDR3 sequences, 59% seen once. What was sequenced was blood. The origin of the receptors is a girl aged 2-9 years with multiple sclerosis.

The V call is TRBV7-2, the J call TRBJ1-2; a possible D gene is TRBD1 (5 bases). This CDR3 region has 14 residues. The germline V and J ends were trimmed by 5 bases and 2 bases, with 12 bases remaining between them. Germline V CDR1 and CDR2: SGHTA, FQGNSA. The CDR3 DNA follows: TGTGCCAGCAGCGCCCGGGGGACGAACTATGGCTACACCTTC. Its translation is CASSARGTNYGYTF. The variable domain in full, with the rest retrieved from reference TRBV7-2 and TRBJ1-2, is GAGVSQSPSNKVTEKGKDVELRCDPISGHTALYWYRQSLGQGLEFLIYFQGNSAPDKSGLPSDRFSAERTGGSVSTLTIQRTQQEDSAVYLCASSARGTNYGYTFGSGTRLTVV.

This clonotype has a handful of counts. This chain uses TRBV5-1 with TRBJ2-1; 7 positions match TRBD2. The CDR3 loop spans 17 amino acids. The germline gives CDR1 SGHRS, CDR2 YFSETQ. V shed 0 bases, J shed 1 base, and the junction held 7 bases outside the gene matches. The chain's CDR3 is CASSLAASGKSYNEQFF. The CDR3 bases are TGCGCCAGCAGCTTGGCGGCTAGCGGCAAGTCCTACAATGAGCAGTTCTTC.

V and J are TRBV4-3 and TRBJ2-3, with 10 bases fitting TRBD1. V was clipped by 0 bases and J by 3 bases; unmatched bases: 0. From germline, CDR1 is LGHNA and CDR2 YSLEER. The CDR3 is 15 amino acids. As DNA, the CDR3 is TGCGCCAGCAGCCAAGAGGGACAGGGGACAGATACGCAGTATTTT. It translates to CASSQEGQGTDTQYF.

A note on this clonotype: The junction departs from the called germline gene at one end, perhaps through a read error. This chain uses TRBV20-1 with TRBJ2-3, with TRBD2 as a possible D gene (5 bases). Germline CDR1 is DFQATT and CDR2 is SNEGSKA (reference sequence). The CDR3 runs 12 residues. CDR3 amino acids: CSTREFTDTQYF. As DNA, the CDR3 is TGCAGTACTAGAGAGTTCACAGATACGCAGTATTTT.

The chain links TRBV5-1 to TRBJ2-5; no definite D call. The CDR3 spans 15 residues. V was pared by 3 bases and J by 5 bases, with 17 bases between. Per the germline V gene, CDR1 is SGHRS and CDR2 is YFSETQ. The DNA of the CDR3 is TGCGCCAGCAGCTCGTCCGGCAGTTTTCAGGAGACCCAGTACTTC. Translation gives CASSSSGSFQETQYF.